This TCR beta chain is from a study of control samples from healthy donors and cancer patients. Here immunoSEQ multiplex PCR was the method, and the copy in TCRdb shows in-frame clones only, minus some. The data hold 150,000 to 200,000 clones, with around 92% observed a single time. This CDR3 has 12 residues. V lost 3 bases, J lost 3 bases, and 5 bases lay in between. Germline V gives CDR1 MNHEY, CDR2 SVGAGI. The TCR was taken from a middle-aged woman in good health. Material for sequencing was blood. This chain uses TRBV6-5 with TRBJ1-2; D gene unclear. CDR3 DNA: TGTGCCAGCAGTTATCAGGACTATGGCTACACCTTC. This codes for CASSYQDYGYTF.